The clone carrying this T cell receptor (beta chain) was observed a handful of times. Its target is not known. Amplified TCR beta CDR3 regions derived from RNA transcripts. The study used the HTBI primer set for a first-round RT-PCR of the TCR CDR3. In TCRdb, the multiplex PCR reads were re-called with MiXCR into one record per CDR3 protein. The sample has roughly 400,000 distinct CDR3 sequences; 20% to 25% are singletons. The record originates from a study of T cells in Graves' hyperthyroidism and ophthalmopathy. Diagnoses rested on clinical symptoms, serum thyroxine and TRAb, thyroid ultrasound and orbital computed tomography. This CDR3 contains 14 residues. V was clipped by 4 bases and J by 7 bases, with 12 bases between them. Germline values: CDR1 KGHDR, CDR2 SFDVKD. Overall study results and limits: Also found in blood were most expanded thyroid clonotypes above 0.001.

The V gene is TRBV24-1, the J gene TRBJ2-2; D gene unclear. Material: blood. This clonotype was obtained from a man aged 45 to 65 with Graves' hyperthyroidism. The CDR3 loop is CATSEQTMIGELFF. In DNA, the CDR3 is TGTGCCACCAGTGAGCAGACGATGATCGGGGAGCTGTTTTTT.